This T cell receptor (beta chain) was sequenced during a study of T cell changes during pregnancy in multiple sclerosis. Profiling relied on immunoSEQ multiplex PCR, and the TCRdb table lists in-frame clones only, not all of them. The profile shows approximately 48,000 clones, around 94% of them singletons. The CDR3 spans 12 residues. CDR1 and CDR2 (germline): MNHNY, SVGAGI (reference sequence). Between the trimmed V and J ends, which lost 0 bases and 7 bases, there was a span of 7 bases. Sequenced material: CD8+ T cells from peripheral blood mononuclear cells, taken before pregnancy. This chain links TRBV6-6 with TRBJ2-7; the D gene is possibly TRBD2 (6 bases). This TCR derives from a female donor with multiple sclerosis, enrolled in a pregnancy study. The CDR3 region has the DNA TGTGCCAGCAGTTACTCTCGGGGGGAGCAGTACTTC. It translates to CASSYSRGEQYF.